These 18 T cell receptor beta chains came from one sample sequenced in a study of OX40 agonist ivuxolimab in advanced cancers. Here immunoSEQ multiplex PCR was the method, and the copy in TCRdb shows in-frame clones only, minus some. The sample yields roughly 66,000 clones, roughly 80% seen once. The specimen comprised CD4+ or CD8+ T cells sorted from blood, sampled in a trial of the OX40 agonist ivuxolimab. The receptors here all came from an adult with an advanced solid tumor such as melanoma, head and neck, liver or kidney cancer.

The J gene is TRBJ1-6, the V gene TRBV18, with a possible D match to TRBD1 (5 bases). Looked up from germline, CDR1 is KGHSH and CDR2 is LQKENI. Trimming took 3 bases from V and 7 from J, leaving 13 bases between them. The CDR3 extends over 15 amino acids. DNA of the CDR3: TGTGCCAGCTCACCGGCGGCAGGGAAAAATTCACCCCTCCACTTT. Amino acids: CASSPAAGKNSPLHF.

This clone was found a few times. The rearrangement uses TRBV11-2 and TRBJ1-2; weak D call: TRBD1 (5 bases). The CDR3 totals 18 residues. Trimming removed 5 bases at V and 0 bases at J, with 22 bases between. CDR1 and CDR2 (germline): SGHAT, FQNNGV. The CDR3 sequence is CASSDQFQLDRSNYGYTF. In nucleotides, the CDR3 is TGTGCCAGCAGCGACCAATTCCAGCTCGACAGATCTAACTATGGCTACACCTTC.

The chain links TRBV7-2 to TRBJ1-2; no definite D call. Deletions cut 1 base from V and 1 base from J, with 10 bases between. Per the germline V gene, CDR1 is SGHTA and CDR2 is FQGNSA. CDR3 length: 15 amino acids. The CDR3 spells CASSLVGHNNYGYTF. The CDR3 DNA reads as TGTGCCAGCAGCTTAGTAGGGCACAATAACTATGGCTACACCTTC.

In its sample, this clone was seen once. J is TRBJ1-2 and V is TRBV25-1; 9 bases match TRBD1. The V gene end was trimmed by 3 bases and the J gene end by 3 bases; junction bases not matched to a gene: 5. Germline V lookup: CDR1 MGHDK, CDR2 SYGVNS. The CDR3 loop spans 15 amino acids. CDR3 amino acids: CASSDPGQGDYGYTF. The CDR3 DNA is TGTGCCAGCAGTGATCCGGGACAGGGTGACTATGGCTACACCTTC.

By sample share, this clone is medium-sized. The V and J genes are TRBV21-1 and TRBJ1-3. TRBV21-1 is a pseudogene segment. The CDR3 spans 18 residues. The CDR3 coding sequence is TGTGCCAGCAGCGGGACTGAAACCAGGACGGACTCTGGAAACACCATATATTTT. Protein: CASSGTETRTDSGNTIYF.

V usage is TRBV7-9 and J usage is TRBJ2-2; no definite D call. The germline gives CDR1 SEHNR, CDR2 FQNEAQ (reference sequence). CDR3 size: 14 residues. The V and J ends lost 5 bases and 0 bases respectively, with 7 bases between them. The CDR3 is CASSPRTNTGELFF. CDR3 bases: TGTGCCAGCAGCCCCCGGACGAACACCGGGGAGCTGTTTTTT.

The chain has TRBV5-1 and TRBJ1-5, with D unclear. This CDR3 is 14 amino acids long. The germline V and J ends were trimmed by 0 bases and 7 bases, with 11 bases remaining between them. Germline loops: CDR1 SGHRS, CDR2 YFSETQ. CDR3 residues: CASSLAPGGQPQHF. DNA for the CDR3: TGCGCCAGCAGCTTGGCCCCGGGAGGACAGCCCCAGCATTTT.

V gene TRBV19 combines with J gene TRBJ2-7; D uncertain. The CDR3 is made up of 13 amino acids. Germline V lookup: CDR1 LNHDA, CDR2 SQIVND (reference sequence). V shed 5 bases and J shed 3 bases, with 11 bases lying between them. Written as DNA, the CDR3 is TGTGCCAGTAGTTTCGCCGAGCACTACGAGCAGTACTTC. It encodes CASSFAEHYEQYF.

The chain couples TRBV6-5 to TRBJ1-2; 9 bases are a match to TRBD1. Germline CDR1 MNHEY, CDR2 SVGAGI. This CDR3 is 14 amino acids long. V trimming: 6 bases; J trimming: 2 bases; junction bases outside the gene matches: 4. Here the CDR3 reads CASRATGGNYGYTF. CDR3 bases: TGTGCCAGCAGGGCGACAGGGGGAAACTATGGCTACACCTTC.

The CDR3 spells CASSEAGLGRGAGAEAFF. In DNA form, the CDR3 reads TGTGCCAGCAGTGAAGCAGGGTTAGGGCGTGGGGCGGGCGCGGAAGCTTTCTTT. The chain recombines TRBV2 with TRBJ1-1, with D maybe TRBD1 (5 bases). The germline V gene encodes CDR1 SNHLY and CDR2 FYNNEI. Deletions cut 0 bases from V and 8 bases from J, with 25 bases between. The CDR3 consists of 18 residues.

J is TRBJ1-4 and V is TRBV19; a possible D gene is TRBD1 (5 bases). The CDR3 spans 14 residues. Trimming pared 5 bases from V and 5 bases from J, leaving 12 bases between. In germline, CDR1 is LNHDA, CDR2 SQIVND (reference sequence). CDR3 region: CASSSTGLNEKLFF. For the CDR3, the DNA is TGTGCCAGTAGTTCAACAGGACTCAATGAAAAACTGTTTTTT.

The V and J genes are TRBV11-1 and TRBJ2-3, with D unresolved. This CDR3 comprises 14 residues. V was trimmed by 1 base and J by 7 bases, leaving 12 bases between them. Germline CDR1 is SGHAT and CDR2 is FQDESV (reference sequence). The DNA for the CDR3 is TGTGCCAGCAGCTTAGGCCTAGGGATCAATACGCAGTATTTT. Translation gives CASSLGLGINTQYF.

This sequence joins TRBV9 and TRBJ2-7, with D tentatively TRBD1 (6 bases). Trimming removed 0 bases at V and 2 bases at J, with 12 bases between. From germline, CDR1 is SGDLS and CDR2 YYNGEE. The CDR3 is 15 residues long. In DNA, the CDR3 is TGTGCCAGCAGCGTAGGACCGACAGGAGCCTACGAGCAGTACTTC. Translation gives CASSVGPTGAYEQYF. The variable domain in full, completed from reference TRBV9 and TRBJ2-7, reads DSGVTQTPKHLITATGQRVTLRCSPRSGDLSVYWYQQSLDQGLQFLIQYYNGEERAKGNILERFSAQQFPDLHSELNLSSLELGDSALYFCASSVGPTGAYEQYFGPGTRLTVT.

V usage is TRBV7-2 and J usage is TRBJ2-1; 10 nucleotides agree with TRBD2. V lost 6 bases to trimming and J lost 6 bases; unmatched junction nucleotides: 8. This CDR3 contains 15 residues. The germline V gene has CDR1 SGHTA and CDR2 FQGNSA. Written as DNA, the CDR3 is TGTGCCAGCAGACCTACCGGGACTAGCGTCAATGAGCAGTTCTTC. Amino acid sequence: CASRPTGTSVNEQFF.

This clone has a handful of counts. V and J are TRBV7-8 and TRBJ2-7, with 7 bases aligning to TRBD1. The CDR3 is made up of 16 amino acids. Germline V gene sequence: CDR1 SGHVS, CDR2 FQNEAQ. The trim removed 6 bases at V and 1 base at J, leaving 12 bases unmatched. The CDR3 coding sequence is TGTGCCAGCAGGGAATGGGACAGCCAAGGTTCCTACGAGCAGTACTTC. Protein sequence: CASREWDSQGSYEQYF.

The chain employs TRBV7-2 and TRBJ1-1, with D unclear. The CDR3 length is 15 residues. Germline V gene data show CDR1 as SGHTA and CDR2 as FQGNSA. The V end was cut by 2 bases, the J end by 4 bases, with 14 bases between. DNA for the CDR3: TGTGCCAGCAGCTTAACGGCCGGTTCGGGCACTGAAGCTTTCTTT. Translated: CASSLTAGSGTEAFF. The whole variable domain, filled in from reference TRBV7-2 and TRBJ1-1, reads GAGVSQSPSNKVTEKGKDVELRCDPISGHTALYWYRQSLGQGLEFLIYFQGNSAPDKSGLPSDRFSAERTGGSVSTLTIQRTQQEDSAVYLCASSLTAGSGTEAFFGQGTRLTVV.

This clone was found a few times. In DNA, the CDR3 is TGCGCCAGCAGCTCGATTCTAGCGGGGGCGCAAGAGACCCAGTACTTC. The encoded protein is CASSSILAGAQETQYF. The chain is built from TRBV5-1 and TRBJ2-5, with TRBD2 identical over 10 bases. There are 16 residues in the CDR3. Germline trimming cut 3 bases from V and 2 bases from J; bases unmatched to any gene: 7. The germline V gene has CDR1 SGHRS and CDR2 YFSETQ.

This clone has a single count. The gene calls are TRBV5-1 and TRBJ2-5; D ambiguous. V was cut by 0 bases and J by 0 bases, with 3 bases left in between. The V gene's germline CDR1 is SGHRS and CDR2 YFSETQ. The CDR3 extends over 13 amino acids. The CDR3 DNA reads TGCGCCAGCAGCTTGGACTACCAAGAGACCCAGTACTTC. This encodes CASSLDYQETQYF.